What follows are 9 T cell receptor beta chains derived from one specimen sequenced in a study of T cells after yellow fever vaccination. TCRdb re-called the 5' RACE reads through MiXCR, storing one row per CDR3 protein. The profile shows some 600,000 distinct CDR3 sequences, approximately 16% of them singletons. The starting material was PBMCs, obtained less than 6 days after the first yellow fever vaccination. The receptor set was obtained from a young man who received the YFV17D yellow fever vaccine.

This clonotype was counted a few times. This chain joins TRBV7-3 and TRBJ2-1, with D maybe TRBD2 (7 bases). The CDR3 extends over 16 amino acids. Germline V gene sequence: CDR1 SGHTA, CDR2 FQGTGA. Trimming stripped 2 bases from V and 12 bases from J, with 23 bases between. The CDR3 DNA sequence: TGTGCCAGCAGCTTAGGGGCGGGGGCGGCGGTGGATGGGCAGTTCTTC. Translated, it gives CASSLGAGAAVDGQFF. Together with reference TRBV7-3 and TRBJ2-1, the CDR3 gives the full variable domain: GAGVSQTPSNKVTEKGKYVELRCDPISGHTALYWYRQSLGQGPEFLIYFQGTGAADDSGLPNDRFFAVRPEGSVSTLKIQRTERGDSAVYLCASSLGAGAAVDGQFFGPGTRLTVL.

This clonotype has only a few counts. The chain joins TRBV4-1 to TRBJ1-5; a possible D gene is TRBD1 (6 bases). The CDR3 totals 17 residues. The V end lost 1 base, the J end lost 0 bases, and 13 bases lay between the germline ends. The germline CDR1 and CDR2 sequences are MGHRA and YSYEKL. The CDR3: CASSQGTARDSNQPQHF. CDR3 in DNA: TGCGCCAGCAGCCAAGGGACAGCGAGAGATAGCAATCAGCCCCAGCATTTT.

This clonotype turned up a few times. The chain has TRBV4-3 and TRBJ2-5; TRBD2 matches 8 bases. Germline V CDR1 and CDR2: LGHNA, YSLEER. The CDR3 runs 14 residues. V was clipped by 2 bases and J by 5 bases; unmatched bases: 4. This chain's CDR3 is CASSQKRTSETQYF. CDR3 sequence (DNA): TGCGCCAGCAGCCAAAAGCGGACTAGCGAGACCCAGTACTTC.

This clonotype was seen a few times. The V gene is TRBV28, the J gene TRBJ1-2; D gene uncertain. Germline lookup yields CDR1 MDHEN and CDR2 SYDVKM. V gave up 7 bases and J gave up 2 bases, with 14 bases separating them. The CDR3 has 14 amino acids. The DNA of the CDR3 is TGTGCCAGCACAAGCTCGGACCGAAACTATGGCTACACCTTC. Amino acid sequence: CASTSSDRNYGYTF.

The chain joins TRBV7-2 to TRBJ2-4, with D possibly matching TRBD2 (5 bases). The CDR3 loop spans 17 amino acids. The V and J ends lost 1 base and 0 bases respectively, with 13 bases between them. The germline V gene encodes CDR1 SGHTA and CDR2 FQGNSA. The CDR3 sequence: CASSLVPRAVAKNIQYF. The CDR3 nucleotides read TGTGCCAGCAGCTTAGTCCCTAGAGCGGTAGCCAAAAACATTCAGTACTTC. Supplemented by reference TRBV7-2 and TRBJ2-4, the full variable domain reads GAGVSQSPSNKVTEKGKDVELRCDPISGHTALYWYRQSLGQGLEFLIYFQGNSAPDKSGLPSDRFSAERTGGSVSTLTIQRTQQEDSAVYLCASSLVPRAVAKNIQYFGAGTRLSVL.

In its sample, this clonotype was seen many times. This chain joins TRBV7-2 and TRBJ2-5, with D maybe TRBD2 (6 bases). The V gene lost 5 bases and the J gene lost 2 bases, with 12 bases spanning the gap. Germline CDR1 is SGHTA and CDR2 is FQGNSA. The CDR3 contains 14 residues. CDR3 protein: CASSGAGTQETQYF. For the CDR3, the DNA is TGTGCCAGCAGCGGCGCCGGGACTCAAGAGACCCAGTACTTC.

This clonotype was picked up a small number of times. The rearrangement uses TRBV24-1 and TRBJ2-1; D may be TRBD2 (7 bases). The length of the CDR3 is 14 residues. Per the germline V gene, CDR1 is KGHDR and CDR2 is SFDVKD. The V end lost 8 bases, the J end lost 2 bases, and 12 bases lay between the germline ends. The CDR3 DNA follows: TGTGCCACCACCCCCGGGGGGCCCTACAATGAGCAGTTCTTC. Protein sequence: CATTPGGPYNEQFF.

This clonotype was seen only a few times. The J gene is TRBJ1-2, the V gene TRBV27; perhaps TRBD1 as D (5 bases). Germline V gene sequence: CDR1 MNHEY, CDR2 SMNVEV (reference sequence). V was pared by 1 base and J by 4 bases, with 16 bases between. CDR3 length: 16 amino acids. This CDR3 reads CASSLLAGPTGYGYTF. CDR3 coding DNA: TGTGCCAGCAGTTTATTGGCAGGGCCGACTGGCTATGGCTACACCTTC.

The chain carries TRBV6-2 or TRBV6-3 and TRBJ1-5; D is unclear. Germline lookup yields CDR1 MNHEY and CDR2 SVGEGT. Deletions cut 6 bases from V and 2 bases from J, with 14 bases between. This CDR3 has 15 amino acids. CDR3 sequence (DNA): TGTGCCAGCAGGCGTTCGGACGCTGGCAATCAGCCCCAGCATTTT. As protein: CASRRSDAGNQPQHF.